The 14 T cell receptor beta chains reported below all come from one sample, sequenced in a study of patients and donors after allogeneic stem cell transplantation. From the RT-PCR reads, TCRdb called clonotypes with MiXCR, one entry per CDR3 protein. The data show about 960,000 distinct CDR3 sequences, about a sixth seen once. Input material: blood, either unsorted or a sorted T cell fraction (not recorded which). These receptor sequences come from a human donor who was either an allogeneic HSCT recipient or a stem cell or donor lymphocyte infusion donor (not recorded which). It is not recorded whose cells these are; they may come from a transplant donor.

CDR3 sequence (DNA): TGCAGCGTTACCCAAGGGGGCCGGAGGGGGGAGCAGTACTTC. Translated: CSVTQGGRRGEQYF. The J gene is TRBJ2-7, the V gene TRBV29-1, with D perhaps TRBD1 (7 bases). The CDR3 totals 14 residues. Germline V CDR1 and CDR2: SQVTM, ANQGSEA. The V end lost 5 bases, the J end lost 7 bases, and 21 bases lay between the germline ends.

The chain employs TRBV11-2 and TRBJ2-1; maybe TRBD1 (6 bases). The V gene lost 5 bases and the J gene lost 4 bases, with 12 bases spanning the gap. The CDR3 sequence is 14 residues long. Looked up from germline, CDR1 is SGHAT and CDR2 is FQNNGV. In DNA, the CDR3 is TGTGCCAGCAGCGTTCATGGACAGTACAATGAGCAGTTCTTC. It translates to CASSVHGQYNEQFF.

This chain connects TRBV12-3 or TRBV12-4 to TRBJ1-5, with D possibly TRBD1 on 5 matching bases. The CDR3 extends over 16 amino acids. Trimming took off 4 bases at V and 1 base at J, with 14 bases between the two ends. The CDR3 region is CASSSGPSESNQPQHF. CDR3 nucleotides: TGTGCCAGCAGTTCAGGGCCCTCTGAGAGCAATCAGCCCCAGCATTTT.

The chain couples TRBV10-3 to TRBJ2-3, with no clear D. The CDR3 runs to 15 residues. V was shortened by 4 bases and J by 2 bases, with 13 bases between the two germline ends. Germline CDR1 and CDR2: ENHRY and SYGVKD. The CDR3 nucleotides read TGTGCCATCAGTGGCGAAATGAATCCCACAGATACGCAGTATTTT. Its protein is CAISGEMNPTDTQYF.

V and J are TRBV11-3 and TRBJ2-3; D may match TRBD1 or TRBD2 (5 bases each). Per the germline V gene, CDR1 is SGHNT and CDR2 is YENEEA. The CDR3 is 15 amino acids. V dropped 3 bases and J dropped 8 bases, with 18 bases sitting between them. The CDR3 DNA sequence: TGTGCCAGCAGCTTGTCGGGACGGTTCGACGGTACGCAGTATTTT. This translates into CASSLSGRFDGTQYF. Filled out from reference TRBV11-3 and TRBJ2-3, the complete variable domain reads EAGVVQSPRYKIIEKKQPVAFWCNPISGHNTLYWYLQNLGQGPELLIRYENEEAVDDSQLPKDRFSAERLKGVDSTLKIQPAELGDSAVYLCASSLSGRFDGTQYFGPGTRLTVL.

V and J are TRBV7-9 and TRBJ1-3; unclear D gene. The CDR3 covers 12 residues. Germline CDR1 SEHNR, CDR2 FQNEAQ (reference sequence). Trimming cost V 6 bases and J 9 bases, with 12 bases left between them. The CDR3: CASSSGESTIYF. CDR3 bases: TGTGCCAGCAGTTCGGGAGAAAGCACCATATATTTT.

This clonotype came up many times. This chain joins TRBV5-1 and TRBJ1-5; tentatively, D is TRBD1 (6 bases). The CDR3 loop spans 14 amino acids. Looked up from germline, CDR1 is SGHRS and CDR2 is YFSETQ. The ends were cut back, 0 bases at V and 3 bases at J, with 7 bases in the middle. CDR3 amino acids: CASSLGQANQPQHF. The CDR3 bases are TGCGCCAGCAGCTTGGGACAGGCCAATCAGCCCCAGCATTTT. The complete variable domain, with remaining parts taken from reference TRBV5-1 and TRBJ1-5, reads KAGVTQTPRYLIKTRGQQVTLSCSPISGHRSVSWYQQTPGQGLQFLFEYFSETQRNKGNFPGRFSGRQFSNSRSEMNVSTLELGDSALYLCASSLGQANQPQHFGDGTRLSIL.

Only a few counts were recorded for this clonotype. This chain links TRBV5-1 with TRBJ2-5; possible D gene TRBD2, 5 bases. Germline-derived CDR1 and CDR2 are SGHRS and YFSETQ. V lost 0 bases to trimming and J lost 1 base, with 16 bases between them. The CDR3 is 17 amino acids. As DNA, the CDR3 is TGCGCCAGCAGCTTGGCCGGCGAGCGGAGATTCCAAGAGACCCAGTACTTC. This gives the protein CASSLAGERRFQETQYF.

The CDR3 sequence: CASSPDSGTGELFF. The DNA for the CDR3 is TGTGCCAGCAGCCCAGATTCGGGCACCGGGGAGCTGTTTTTT. The rearrangement uses TRBV7-3 and TRBJ2-2, with D hard to call. The CDR3 is 14 residues long. With 5 bases removed from V and 4 bases from J, the gap between germline ends came to 11 bases. Germline values: CDR1 SGHTA, CDR2 FQGTGA.

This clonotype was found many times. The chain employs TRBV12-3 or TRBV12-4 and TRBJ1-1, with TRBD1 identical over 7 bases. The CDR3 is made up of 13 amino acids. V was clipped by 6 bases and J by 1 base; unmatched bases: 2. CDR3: CASRGDRNTEAFF. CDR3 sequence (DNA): TGTGCCAGCAGGGGGGACAGGAACACTGAAGCTTTCTTT.

As DNA, the CDR3 is TGTGCCAGCAGCCAAGTCGAGCGGGGTCGGGCCCAGCATTTT. This codes for CASSQVERGRAQHF. V is TRBV4-2 and J is TRBJ1-5; D is unclear. Germline assignment: CDR1 LGHNA and CDR2 YNFKEQ. V lost 1 base to trimming and J lost 11 bases, with 15 bases between them. This CDR3 region has 14 residues.

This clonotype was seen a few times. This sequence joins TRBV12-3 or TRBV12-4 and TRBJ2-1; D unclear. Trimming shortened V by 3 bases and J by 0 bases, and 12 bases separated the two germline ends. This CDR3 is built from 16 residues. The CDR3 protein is CASSFAGSSSYNEQFF. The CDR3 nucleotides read TGTGCCAGCAGTTTCGCTGGTTCGAGCTCCTACAATGAGCAGTTCTTC.

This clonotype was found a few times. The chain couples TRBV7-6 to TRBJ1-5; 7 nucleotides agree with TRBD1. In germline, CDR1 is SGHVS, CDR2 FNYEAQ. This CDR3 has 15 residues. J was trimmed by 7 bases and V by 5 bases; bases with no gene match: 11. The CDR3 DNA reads TGTGCCAGCAGCCCCCTCCGGGACAGCGGCCAGCCCCAGCATTTT. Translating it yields CASSPLRDSGQPQHF.

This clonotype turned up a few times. CDR3 sequence (DNA): TGCAGTGCTAGGCCCCAGACTCTCTACAATGAGCAGTTCTTC. As protein: CSARPQTLYNEQFF. This chain links TRBV20-1 with TRBJ2-1; D gene uncertain. The CDR3 is 14 residues long. The germline V gene has CDR1 DFQATT and CDR2 SNEGSKA (reference sequence). The V gene lost 3 bases and the J gene lost 3 bases, with 12 bases spanning the gap.